This T cell receptor beta chain was recorded in a study of T cells in Graves' hyperthyroidism and ophthalmopathy. It was RNA transcripts that yielded the amplified TCR beta CDR3 regions. A set of HTBI primers served as the primers for a first-round RT-PCR of the TCR CDR3. TCRdb analysed the multiplex PCR reads with MiXCR anew, one entry per CDR3 protein. Of roughly 720,000 distinct CDR3 sequences listed, roughly 17% were seen once; the top ten hold roughly 16%. This clonotype was detected many times. This TCR came from a man in his forties or fifties with Graves' hyperthyroidism. The sequenced material came from blood.

The CDR3 protein is CASSPYSENTEAFF. In DNA, the CDR3 is TGTGCCAGCTCACCCTACAGTGAGAACACTGAAGCTTTCTTT. J is TRBJ1-1 and V is TRBV18; no firm D call. V lost 3 bases, J lost 1 base, and 9 bases lay in between. The CDR3 loop spans 14 amino acids. Germline assignment: CDR1 KGHSH and CDR2 LQKENI.